The rows below give T cell receptor beta chains drawn from one sample of a study of CD8 T cells in Susac syndrome. TCRdb re-analysed the immunoSEQ multiplex PCR reads in MiXCR, keeping a single row per CDR3 protein. The data contain approximately 49,000 distinct CDR3 sequences, approximately 95% of them singletons. Sequencing was done on a sample of CD8+ T cells from PBMCs. These TCRs come from a human donor with Susac syndrome. CDR3s include the opening cysteine and the closing phenylalanine or tryptophan. A D gene is named only where the DNA matches it firmly.

j_call d_call v_call cdr3_aa
TRBJ2-3 . TRBV19 CASSIELTDTQYF
TRBJ2-3 TRBD2 TRBV10-3 CAISESWLAGGPTDTQYF
TRBJ2-1 TRBD1 TRBV20-1 CSARDRGRDRGFDEQFF
TRBJ2-7 . TRBV7-3 CASSLTGAGETYEQYF
TRBJ2-5 TRBD2 TRBV5-1 CASSLGGLFQETQYF
TRBJ2-1 TRBD2 TRBV20-1 CSARRGTSGGHYNEQFF
TRBJ1-4 TRBD1 TRBV12-5 CASGQDRGNEKLFF
TRBJ2-7 . TRBV7-3 CASSLPGQQYF
TRBJ1-2 . TRBV30 CAWSLGDYGYTF
TRBJ2-5 . TRBV7-2 CASSLAGGGPETQYF
TRBJ2-5 . TRBV5-1 CASSLGPQGIETQYF
TRBJ2-7 . TRBV15 CATSLNLATYEQYF
TRBJ1-2 TRBD1 TRBV4-2 CASSDGTGGFYGYTF
TRBJ2-1 TRBD2 TRBV27 CASSFLAGGNNEQFF
TRBJ2-3 TRBD2 TRBV13 CASSTGTSVDTQYF
TRBJ1-1 . TRBV7-9 CASTSSPDTEAFF
TRBJ2-7 TRBD2 TRBV30 CAWKSGVSYEQYF